A selection of T cell receptor beta chains follows, all from one sample in a study of T cell repertoires in cytomegalovirus infection. Using its own MiXCR run on the reads, TCRdb lists one record per CDR3 protein. The table has some 300,000 distinct CDR3 sequences, about a tenth seen once; the top ten hold around 2.4%. The sequenced material came from PBMCs. The receptor source for this set is a human donor in good health (CMV status not recorded). Some clones in this sample may be carry-over from other donors' samples. Both conserved end residues are part of each CDR3. The order of the fields is V gene, D gene, clone size, J gene, CDR3 DNA, CDR3 protein. A D gene is named only where the DNA matches it firmly. Size is omitted from some rows. Given values are once, few, many or a class for expanded clones.

V: TRBV3-1; D: NA; size: many; J: TRBJ1-2; DNA: TGTGCCAGCAGCCAAGATATTGGTCCAGGGAGCTATGGCTACACCTTC; CDR3: CASSQDIGPGSYGYTF
V: TRBV29-1; D: NA; size: NA; J: TRBJ1-4; DNA: TGCAGCGTTGAACATGAAAAACTGTTTTTT; CDR3: CSVEHEKLFF
V: TRBV5-1; D: NA; size: NA; J: TRBJ2-1; DNA: TGCGCCAGCAGCTTCTCGAGCTCCTACAATGAGCAGTTCTTC; CDR3: CASSFSSSYNEQFF
V: TRBV25-1; D: TRBD1; size: many; J: TRBJ1-2; DNA: TGTGCCAGCAGTGAATATACCCTGGGGACAGGGAATGGCTACACCTTC; CDR3: CASSEYTLGTGNGYTF
V: TRBV27; D: NA; size: many; J: TRBJ1-6; DNA: TGTGCCAGCAGTATCGCAGGGATCTCCTATAATTCACCCCTCCACTTT; CDR3: CASSIAGISYNSPLHF
V: TRBV2; D: TRBD1; size: many; J: TRBJ2-5; DNA: TGTGCCAGCACCCGGGACAGGGGACAAGAGACCCAGTACTTC; CDR3: CASTRDRGQETQYF
V: TRBV25-1; D: NA; size: few; J: TRBJ2-5; DNA: TGTGCCAGCAGCTCCAGGGGCTACCAAGAGACCCAGTACTTC; CDR3: CASSSRGYQETQYF
V: TRBV6-2/TRBV6-3; D: NA; size: many; J: TRBJ2-3; DNA: TGTGCCAGCAGTTACACAGGTTTATCAGATACGCAGTATTTT; CDR3: CASSYTGLSDTQYF
V: TRBV20-1; D: TRBD1; size: many; J: TRBJ1-1; DNA: TGCAGTGCTCCCCGGACAGGGAGCATGAACACTGAAGCTTTCTTT; CDR3: CSAPRTGSMNTEAFF
V: TRBV28; D: NA; size: many; J: TRBJ1-4; DNA: TGTGCCAGCAGTTTATATGAGGATGAAAAACTGTTTTTT; CDR3: CASSLYEDEKLFF
V: TRBV2; D: NA; size: few; J: TRBJ2-1; DNA: TGTGCCAGCTTCGTTAAGGGAAGGGGAAGCTACAATGAGCAGTTCTTC; CDR3: CASFVKGRGSYNEQFF
V: TRBV7-3; D: NA; size: many; J: TRBJ2-2; DNA: TGTGCCAGCAGCTTAACGTACCCTAGTAACACCGGGGAGCTGTTTTTT; CDR3: CASSLTYPSNTGELFF
V: TRBV7-2; D: TRBD1; size: many; J: TRBJ1-4; DNA: TGTGCCAGCAGCCTAGGGACAGGCCGTTTAAAACTGTTTTTT; CDR3: CASSLGTGRLKLFF
V: TRBV28; D: NA; size: many; J: TRBJ2-1; DNA: TGTGCCAGCAGTTTGCCAGTCAATGAGCAGTTCTTC; CDR3: CASSLPVNEQFF
V: TRBV7-9; D: NA; size: many; J: TRBJ2-3; DNA: TGTGCCAGCAGCTTAGTCGTTGTGACAGCAAGTTTAAGCACAGATACGCAGTATTTT; CDR3: CASSLVVVTASLSTDTQYF
V: TRBV12-3/TRBV12-4; D: NA; size: many; J: TRBJ1-1; DNA: TGTGCCAGCCGCCGGGGGGTCGGTCTAACTGAAGCTTTCTTT; CDR3: CASRRGVGLTEAFF
V: TRBV4-2; D: NA; size: NA; J: TRBJ2-2; DNA: TGTGCCAGCAGCCGAATTGGGGTCCCCGGGAACACCGGGGAGCTGTTTTTT; CDR3: CASSRIGVPGNTGELFF
V: TRBV7-9; D: NA; size: few; J: TRBJ1-6; DNA: TGTGCCAGCAGCTTAGAGGGGGTTTTCGAGTCGGCCTCACCCCTCCACTTT; CDR3: CASSLEGVFESASPLHF
V: TRBV12-3/TRBV12-4; D: NA; size: many; J: TRBJ2-1; DNA: TGTGCCAGCAGTTTTATGTACAATGAGCAGTTCTTC; CDR3: CASSFMYNEQFF
V: TRBV20-1; D: TRBD1; size: many; J: TRBJ2-7; DNA: TGCAGTGCCCTCGGGACAGGGAGCTCCTACGAGCAGTACTTC; CDR3: CSALGTGSSYEQYF
V: TRBV4-1; D: TRBD1; size: few; J: TRBJ1-2; DNA: TGCGCCAGCAGCCAAGAAATGCCAGGGACAGGGATCTATGGCTACACCTTC; CDR3: CASSQEMPGTGIYGYTF
V: TRBV6-6; D: NA; size: many; J: TRBJ2-3; DNA: TGTGCCAGCAGTCGAAACGCCGGGGGTGGGGGGCGCACAGATACGCAGTATTTT; CDR3: CASSRNAGGGGRTDTQYF